Included here is one T cell receptor (beta chain) sequence, with context. Its cognate antigen is unknown. This record belongs to a study of cytomegalovirus exposure and HLA in healthy donors. Study-wide findings and caveats: Highly shared sequence variants in one cluster were likely a sequencing artifact. Among CMV-associated TCR beta chains, most appeared HLA-restricted in a later analysis.

Germline assignment: CDR1 MNHEY and CDR2 SMNVEV (reference sequence). V was trimmed by 6 bases and J by 4 bases, leaving 7 bases between them. The CDR3 runs to 13 residues. Primers included in the PCR were 60 Vbeta and 13 Jbeta primers. Method: immunoSEQ multiplex PCR; TCRdb's copy keeps in-frame clones and lacks some. Recorded for this sample: approximately 140,000 clones. This clonotype was sampled from a woman aged 40 to 55 in good health and CMV-seronegative. Sequencing was carried out using PBMCs. The V call is TRBV27, the J call TRBJ1-6; tentatively, D is TRBD1 (5 bases). CDR3 nucleotides: TGTGCCAGCAGCCGACAGTATAATTCACCCCTCCACTTT. The encoded protein is CASSRQYNSPLHF.